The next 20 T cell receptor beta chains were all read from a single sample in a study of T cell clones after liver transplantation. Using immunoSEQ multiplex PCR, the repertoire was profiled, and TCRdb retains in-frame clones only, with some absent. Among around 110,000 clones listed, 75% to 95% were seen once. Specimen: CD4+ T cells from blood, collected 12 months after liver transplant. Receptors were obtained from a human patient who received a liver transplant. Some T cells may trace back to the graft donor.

CDR3 in amino acids: CATSTADRVVQPQHF. The CDR3 DNA sequence: TGTGCCACCAGCACTGCGGACAGGGTCGTTCAGCCCCAGCATTTT. The chain employs TRBV15 and TRBJ1-5; TRBD1 matches at 8 bases. After removal of 4 bases from V and 6 bases from J, the junction contained 8 bases not matched to a gene. The CDR3 sequence is 15 residues long. Germline CDR1 and CDR2: LNHNV and YYDKDF (reference sequence).

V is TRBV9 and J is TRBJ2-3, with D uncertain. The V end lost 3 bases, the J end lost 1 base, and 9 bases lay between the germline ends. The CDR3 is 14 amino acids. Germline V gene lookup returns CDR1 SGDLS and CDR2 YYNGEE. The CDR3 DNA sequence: TGTGCCAGCAGCGCCGCGTCGCGCACAGATACGCAGTATTTT. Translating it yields CASSAASRTDTQYF.

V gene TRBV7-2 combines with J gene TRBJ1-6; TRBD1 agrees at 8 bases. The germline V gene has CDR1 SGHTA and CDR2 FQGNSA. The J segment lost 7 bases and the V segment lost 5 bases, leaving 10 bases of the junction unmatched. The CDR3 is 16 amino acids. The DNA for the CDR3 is TGTGCCAGCAGCCCCGGAACAGGGGGGTGGAATTCACCCCTCCACTTT. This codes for CASSPGTGGWNSPLHF.

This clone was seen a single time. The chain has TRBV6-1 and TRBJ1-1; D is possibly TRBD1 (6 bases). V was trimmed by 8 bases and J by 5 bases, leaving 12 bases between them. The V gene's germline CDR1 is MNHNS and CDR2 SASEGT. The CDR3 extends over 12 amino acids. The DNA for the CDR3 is TGTGCCAGCGGTACAGGGTGGACTGAAGCTTTCTTT. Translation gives CASGTGWTEAFF.

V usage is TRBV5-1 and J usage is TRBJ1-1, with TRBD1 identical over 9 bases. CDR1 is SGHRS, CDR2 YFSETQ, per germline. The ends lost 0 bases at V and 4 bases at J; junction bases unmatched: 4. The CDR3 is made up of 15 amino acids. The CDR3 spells CASSLGTGAVTEAFF. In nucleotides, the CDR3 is TGCGCCAGCAGCTTGGGGACAGGGGCGGTCACTGAAGCTTTCTTT. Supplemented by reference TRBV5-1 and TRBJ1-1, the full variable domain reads KAGVTQTPRYLIKTRGQQVTLSCSPISGHRSVSWYQQTPGQGLQFLFEYFSETQRNKGNFPGRFSGRQFSNSRSEMNVSTLELGDSALYLCASSLGTGAVTEAFFGQGTRLTVV.

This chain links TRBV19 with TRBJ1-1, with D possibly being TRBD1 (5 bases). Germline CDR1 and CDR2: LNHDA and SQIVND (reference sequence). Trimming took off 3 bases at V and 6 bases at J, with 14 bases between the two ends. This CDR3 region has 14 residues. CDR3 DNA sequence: TGTGCCAGTAGTATTCAGGGTAGTGTGGCTGAAGCTTTCTTT. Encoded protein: CASSIQGSVAEAFF.

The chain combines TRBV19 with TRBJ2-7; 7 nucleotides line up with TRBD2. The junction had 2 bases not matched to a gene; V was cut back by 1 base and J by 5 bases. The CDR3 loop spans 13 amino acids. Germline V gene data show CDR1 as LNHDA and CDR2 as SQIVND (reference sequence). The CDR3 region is CASSIGRGDEQYF. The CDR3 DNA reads TGTGCCAGTAGTATAGGACGGGGGGACGAGCAGTACTTC. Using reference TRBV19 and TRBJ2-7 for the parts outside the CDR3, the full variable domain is DGGITQSPKYLFRKEGQNVTLSCEQNLNHDAMYWYRQDPGQGLRLIYYSQIVNDFQKGDIAEGYSVSREKKESFPLTVTSAQKNPTAFYLCASSIGRGDEQYFGPGTRLTVT.

CDR3 sequence (DNA): TGCGCCAGCAGCTACCGACAGGGTGGGGGGAATGAGCAGTTCTTC. Translated: CASSYRQGGGNEQFF. The rearrangement links TRBV5-1 to TRBJ2-1; perhaps TRBD1 as D (7 bases). The CDR3 spans 15 residues. V was pared by 3 bases and J by 7 bases, with 17 bases between. Looked up from germline, CDR1 is SGHRS and CDR2 is YFSETQ.

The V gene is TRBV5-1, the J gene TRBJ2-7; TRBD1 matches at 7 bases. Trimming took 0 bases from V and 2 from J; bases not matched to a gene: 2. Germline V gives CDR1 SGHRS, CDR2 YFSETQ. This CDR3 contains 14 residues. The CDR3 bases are TGCGCCAGCAGCTTGGGGGACAGAGCCTACGAGCAGTACTTC. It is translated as CASSLGDRAYEQYF.

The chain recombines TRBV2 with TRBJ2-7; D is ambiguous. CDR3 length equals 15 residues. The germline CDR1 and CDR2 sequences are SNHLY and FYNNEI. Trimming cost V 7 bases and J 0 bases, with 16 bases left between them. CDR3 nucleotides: TGTGCCAGCAAGATGGCCGGCCAGAGCTCCTACGAGCAGTACTTC. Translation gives CASKMAGQSSYEQYF.

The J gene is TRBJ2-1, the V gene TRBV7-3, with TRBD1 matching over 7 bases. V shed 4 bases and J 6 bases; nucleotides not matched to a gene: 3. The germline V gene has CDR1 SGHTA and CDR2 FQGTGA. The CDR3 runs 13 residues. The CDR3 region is CASSSTGFNEQFF. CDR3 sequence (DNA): TGTGCCAGCAGCTCGACAGGGTTCAATGAGCAGTTCTTC. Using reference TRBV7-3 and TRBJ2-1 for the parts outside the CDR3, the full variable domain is GAGVSQTPSNKVTEKGKYVELRCDPISGHTALYWYRQSLGQGPEFLIYFQGTGAADDSGLPNDRFFAVRPEGSVSTLKIQRTERGDSAVYLCASSSTGFNEQFFGPGTRLTVL.

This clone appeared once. The CDR3 DNA is TGTGCCAGCAGTTCCGTGGGGAGCCCGTACAATGAGCAGTTCTTC. This gives the protein CASSSVGSPYNEQFF. This chain uses TRBV6-5 with TRBJ2-1, with D perhaps TRBD2 (5 bases). The V and J ends lost 4 bases and 4 bases respectively, with 14 bases between them. The CDR3 is 15 residues long. Germline CDR1 is MNHEY and CDR2 is SVGAGI.

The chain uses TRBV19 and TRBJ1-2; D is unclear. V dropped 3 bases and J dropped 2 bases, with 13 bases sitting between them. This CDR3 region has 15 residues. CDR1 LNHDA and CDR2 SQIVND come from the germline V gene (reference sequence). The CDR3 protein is CASSIPGPVNYGYTF. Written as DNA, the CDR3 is TGTGCCAGTAGTATCCCCGGTCCAGTCAACTATGGCTACACCTTC.

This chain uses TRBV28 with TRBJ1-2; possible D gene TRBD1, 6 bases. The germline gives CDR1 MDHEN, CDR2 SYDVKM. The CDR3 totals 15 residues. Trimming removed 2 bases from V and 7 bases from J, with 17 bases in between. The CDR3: CASSLPVTRGGGYTF. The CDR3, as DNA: TGTGCCAGCAGTTTACCCGTTACCAGAGGGGGTGGCTACACCTTC.

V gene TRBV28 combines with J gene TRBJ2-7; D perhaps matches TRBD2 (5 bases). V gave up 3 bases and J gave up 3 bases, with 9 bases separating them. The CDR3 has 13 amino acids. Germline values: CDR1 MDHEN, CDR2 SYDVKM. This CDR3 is CASSLGSHYEQYF. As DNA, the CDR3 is TGTGCCAGCAGTTTGGGGAGCCACTACGAGCAGTACTTC.

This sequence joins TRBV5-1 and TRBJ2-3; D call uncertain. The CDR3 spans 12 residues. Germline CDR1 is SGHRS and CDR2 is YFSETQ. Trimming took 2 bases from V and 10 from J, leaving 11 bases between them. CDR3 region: CASSLTTEAQYF. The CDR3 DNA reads TGCGCCAGCAGCTTAACCACAGAGGCGCAGTATTTT.

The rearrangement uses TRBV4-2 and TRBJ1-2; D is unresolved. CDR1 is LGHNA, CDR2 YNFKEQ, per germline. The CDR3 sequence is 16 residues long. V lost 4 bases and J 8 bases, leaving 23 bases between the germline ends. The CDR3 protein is CASSPVRAGGDGGYTF. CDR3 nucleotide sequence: TGTGCCAGCAGCCCTGTGAGGGCTGGCGGGGATGGCGGCTACACCTTC.

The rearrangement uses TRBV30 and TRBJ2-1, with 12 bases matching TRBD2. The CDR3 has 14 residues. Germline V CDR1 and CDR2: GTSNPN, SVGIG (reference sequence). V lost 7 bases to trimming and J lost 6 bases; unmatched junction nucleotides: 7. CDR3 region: CASRTSGTRNEQFF. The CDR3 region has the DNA TGTGCCTCGCGGACTAGCGGGACGCGCAATGAGCAGTTCTTC.

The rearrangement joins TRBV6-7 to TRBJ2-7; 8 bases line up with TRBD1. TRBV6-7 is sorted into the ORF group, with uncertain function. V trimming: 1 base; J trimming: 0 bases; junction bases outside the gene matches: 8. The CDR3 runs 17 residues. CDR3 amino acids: CASSYFPTQGVSYEQYF. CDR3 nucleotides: TGTGCCAGCAGTTACTTCCCGACACAGGGGGTCTCCTACGAGCAGTACTTC.

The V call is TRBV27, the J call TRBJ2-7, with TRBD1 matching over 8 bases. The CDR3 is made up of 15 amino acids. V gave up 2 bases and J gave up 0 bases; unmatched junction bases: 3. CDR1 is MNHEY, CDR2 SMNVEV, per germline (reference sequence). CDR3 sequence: CASSLRTGTSYEQYF. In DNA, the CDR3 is TGTGCCAGCAGTTTACGGACAGGGACCTCCTACGAGCAGTACTTC.